Listed below are T cell receptor beta chains from one sample, sequenced in a study of T-cell memory formation after mild COVID-19. TCRdb analysed the 5' RACE reads with MiXCR anew, one entry per CDR3 protein. The repertoire holds about 150,000 distinct CDR3 sequences, with roughly 6.2% as singletons. Sequencing was carried out using PBMCs or a T cell subset sorted from them (not recorded which). The receptor set was obtained from an adult woman who had mild COVID-19 (a few samples of this study predate the infection). Cell type and time point are not known. Both conserved end residues are part of each CDR3. The D gene is left open where the match is weak. A clone size is listed for some rows: how often the clone was seen (once, few, many), or a class if it is expanded.

j_call d_call clone_size cdr3_length v_call cdr3_aa cdr3_nt
TRBJ1-1 . many 14 TRBV5-1 CASSLGSVNTEAFF TGCGCCAGCAGCTTGGGGTCAGTAAACACTGAAGCTTTCTTT
TRBJ2-7 . many 14 TRBV15 CATSSLRGSYEQYF TGTGCCACCAGCAGTCTCAGGGGATCCTACGAGCAGTACTTC
TRBJ2-5 . . 16 TRBV19 CASSPPDHGFQETQYF TGTGCCAGTAGTCCGCCCGATCACGGCTTCCAAGAGACCCAGTACTTC
TRBJ1-1 . . 14 TRBV23-1 CASGMTEMNTEAFF TGCGCCAGCGGAATGACAGAGATGAACACTGAAGCTTTCTTT
TRBJ2-3 . few 11 TRBV2 CASSAGDTQYF TGTGCCAGCAGTGCTGGGGATACGCAGTATTTT
TRBJ1-2 . . 12 TRBV2 CASSGDRIGYTF TGTGCCAGCAGTGGAGACAGGATTGGATACACCTTC
TRBJ2-7 TRBD1 few 14 TRBV30 CAWSTRDRGYEQYF TGTGCCTGGAGTACGCGGGACAGGGGGTACGAGCAGTACTTC
TRBJ2-3 . many 14 TRBV5-1 CASSFPAGTDTQYF TGCGCCAGCAGCTTCCCAGCGGGCACAGATACGCAGTATTTT
TRBJ2-3 TRBD2 few 15 TRBV7-6 CASSLGDYRTDTQYF TGTGCCAGCAGCTTAGGGGACTACCGCACAGATACGCAGTATTTT
TRBJ2-2 . few 11 TRBV3-1 CASMGPGELFF TGTGCCAGCATGGGGCCCGGGGAGCTGTTTTTT
TRBJ2-1 TRBD2 few 13 TRBV12-3/TRBV12-4 CASSLRGGYEQFF TGTGCCAGCAGTTTAAGGGGAGGGTATGAGCAGTTCTTC
TRBJ1-4 . . 14 TRBV19 CASKGGAVGEKLFF TGTGCCTCTAAAGGAGGCGCGGTTGGAGAAAAACTGTTTTTT
TRBJ2-7 . many 15 TRBV5-1 CASSLDSAGVGEQYF TGCGCCAGCAGCTTGGACTCAGCCGGGGTAGGAGAGCAGTACTTC
TRBJ1-5 . few 13 TRBV3-1 CASSQAYNQPQHF TGTGCCAGCAGCCAGGCATATAATCAGCCCCAGCATTTT
TRBJ2-4 . . 15 TRBV4-2 CASSQEKLAKNIQYF TGTGCCAGCAGCCAAGAGAAACTAGCCAAAAACATTCAGTACTTC